This T cell receptor (beta chain) was observed in a study of cytomegalovirus exposure and HLA in healthy donors. PCR involved 60 Vbeta and 13 Jbeta primers. Assay: immunoSEQ multiplex PCR; the TCRdb copy retains only in-frame clones and omits some. This table lists about 170,000 clones. The germline V and J ends were trimmed by 2 bases and 0 bases, with 11 bases remaining between them. The CDR3 has 15 amino acids. Germline-derived CDR1 and CDR2 are PRHDT and FYEKMQ (reference sequence). J is TRBJ2-7 and V is TRBV13; weak D call: TRBD2 (5 bases). Sequencing was performed on PBMCs. The origin of this receptor is a woman aged 18 to 35 in good health and CMV-seropositive. The CDR3 DNA follows: TGTGCCAGCAGCTTACTGCGCCGGGACTCCTACGAGCAGTACTTC. Amino acids: CASSLLRRDSYEQYF.